Detailed here is one T cell receptor (beta chain). How the authors handled the data: The authors estimated nucleated cell counts from reference gene primer amplification. The method was immunoSEQ multiplex PCR; TCRdb's version includes in-frame clones alone and lacks a portion of them. For V, J and clone size, that table is used; D and trimming come from the DNA. The data hold 150,000 to 250,000 clones, with about 76% observed a single time. The sample comes from a study of blood T cell repertoires in COVID-19. Study context: COVID-19 samples from acute and convalescent phases originated in the United States, Italy and Spain. Sample material is recorded as cDNA or gDNA derived from T cells, B-cell-depleted T cells, or PBMCs.

What was sequenced was peripheral blood. This sequence originates from a woman between 40 and 55 years old with COVID-19, enrolled during active disease.

CDR3 in DNA: TGTGCCAGCAGCGTAATGGAGGCTACCAGCTCCTACGAGCAGTACTTC. Its translation: CASSVMEATSSYEQYF. This rearrangement joins TRBV9 to TRBJ2-7, with D perhaps matching TRBD2 (5 bases). The length of the CDR3 is 16 residues. Germline V gene sequence: CDR1 SGDLS, CDR2 YYNGEE. Trimming shortened V by 1 base and J by 0 bases, and 14 bases separated the two germline ends.